The rows below give T cell receptor beta chains drawn from one sample of a study of blood T cell repertoires in COVID-19. Some clones are missing from TCRdb's copy, which holds only in-frame ones; the method was immunoSEQ multiplex PCR. This sample has about 130,000 clones, with roughly 91% found just once. The sample was peripheral blood. Every receptor here comes from a man aged 55 to 69 with active or convalescent COVID-19. The CDR3 runs from the conserved cysteine through the conserved F or W. D genes are given only for firm matches. Some rows have no size entry. The others give once, few or many, or a class for an expanded clone.

CDR3 protein: CAIKTGETQYF; CDR3 DNA: TGTGCCATTAAGACAGGGGAGACCCAGTACTTC; D gene: TRBD1; V gene: TRBV10-3; J gene: TRBJ2-5; clone size: -; CDR3 length: 11
CDR3 protein: CASHSAGQSNQPQHF; CDR3 DNA: TGTGCCAGCCACTCTGCGGGACAGAGCAATCAGCCCCAGCATTTT; D gene: TRBD1; V gene: TRBV19; J gene: TRBJ1-5; clone size: -; CDR3 length: 15
CDR3 protein: CATSSAPGQTLRIEAFF; CDR3 DNA: TGTGCCACCAGCAGTGCTCCGGGACAGACCTTGAGGATTGAAGCTTTCTTT; D gene: TRBD1; V gene: TRBV15; J gene: TRBJ1-1; clone size: few; CDR3 length: 17
CDR3 protein: CASRGEVEQFF; CDR3 DNA: TGTGCCAGCAGGGGGGAGGTAGAGCAGTTCTTC; D gene: -; V gene: TRBV12-3/TRBV12-4; J gene: TRBJ2-1; clone size: -; CDR3 length: 11
CDR3 protein: CASSSIWQGGMNTEAFF; CDR3 DNA: TGTGCCAGCAGCTCCATTTGGCAGGGCGGGATGAACACTGAAGCTTTCTTT; D gene: -; V gene: TRBV5-6; J gene: TRBJ1-1; clone size: -; CDR3 length: 17
CDR3 protein: CASSSRDRAYEQYF; CDR3 DNA: TGTGCCAGCAGTTCTAGAGACAGGGCCTACGAGCAGTACTTC; D gene: TRBD1; V gene: TRBV28; J gene: TRBJ2-7; clone size: -; CDR3 length: 14
CDR3 protein: CASGLGGTNSPLHF; CDR3 DNA: TGTGCTAGTGGTTTAGGAGGGACTAATTCACCCCTCCACTTT; D gene: -; V gene: TRBV12-5; J gene: TRBJ1-6; clone size: -; CDR3 length: 14
CDR3 protein: CASSQVRTSAVGELFF; CDR3 DNA: TGTGCCAGCAGCCAAGTCCGGACTAGCGCCGTCGGGGAGCTGTTTTTT; D gene: TRBD2; V gene: TRBV3-1/TRBV3-2; J gene: TRBJ2-2; clone size: -; CDR3 length: 16
CDR3 protein: CASSPHGQGNYGYTF; CDR3 DNA: TGCGCCAGCAGCCCCCACGGACAGGGGAACTATGGCTACACCTTC; D gene: TRBD1; V gene: TRBV4-3; J gene: TRBJ1-2; clone size: few; CDR3 length: 15
CDR3 protein: CASSYQGSGGRKAFF; CDR3 DNA: TGTGCCAGCAGCTATCAGGGATCGGGGGGCCGAAAGGCTTTCTTT; D gene: -; V gene: TRBV7-2; J gene: TRBJ1-1; clone size: -; CDR3 length: 15
CDR3 protein: CASSKIDRGRGGYTF; CDR3 DNA: TGCGCCAGCAGCAAAATCGACAGGGGGCGCGGTGGCTACACCTTC; D gene: TRBD1; V gene: TRBV4-1; J gene: TRBJ1-2; clone size: -; CDR3 length: 15
CDR3 protein: CASRRSSSNTEAFF; CDR3 DNA: TGCGCCAGCCGCCGGTCGTCCTCGAACACTGAAGCTTTCTTT; D gene: -; V gene: TRBV5-1; J gene: TRBJ1-1; clone size: -; CDR3 length: 14
CDR3 protein: CASSSFGEDTQYF; CDR3 DNA: TGTGCCAGCAGTTCGTTTGGGGAGGATACGCAGTATTTT; D gene: -; V gene: TRBV28; J gene: TRBJ2-3; clone size: -; CDR3 length: 13